Each of the 32 T cell receptor beta chains below was sequenced from the same sample in a study of regulatory dendritic cells for organ transplantation. These receptors have no identified antigens. CFSE-labeled sorted T cells met regulatory or mature dendritic cells for about five days. Libraries were prepared by immunoSEQ multiplex PCR; TCRdb keeps only in-frame clonotypes and omits some of them. The sample records roughly 23,000 clones, around 86% being singletons. Sequences were obtained from naive CD4+ T cells from blood cultured with dendritic cells. Documented subset: CD45RA+ naive T cells. These receptors came from a human donor in good health.

The chain couples TRBV7-6 to TRBJ1-2; weak D call: TRBD1 (6 bases). The germline gives CDR1 SGHVS, CDR2 FNYEAQ. The V end lost 5 bases, the J end lost 6 bases, and 16 bases lay between the germline ends. The CDR3 length is 14 residues. The CDR3 sequence: CASSPTFQGNGYTF. The CDR3 nucleotides read TGTGCCAGCAGCCCGACTTTCCAGGGGAATGGCTACACCTTC.

The rearrangement uses TRBV10-3 and TRBJ1-4, with D possibly TRBD1 on 5 matching bases. The germline V and J ends were trimmed by 8 bases and 3 bases, with 10 bases remaining between them. CDR1 is ENHRY and CDR2 is SYGVKD in the germline V gene. CDR3 length: 13 residues. CDR3 residues: CAIQGSSNEKLFF. CDR3 bases: TGTGCCATCCAGGGATCCTCTAATGAAAAACTGTTTTTT.

This chain links TRBV2 with TRBJ2-5, with D possibly matching TRBD2 (6 bases). V dropped 4 bases and J dropped 5 bases, with 17 bases sitting between them. The CDR3 covers 15 residues. CDR1 and CDR2 from the germline V gene are SNHLY and FYNNEI. This chain's CDR3 is CASSGSGSRGETQYF. The CDR3 DNA follows: TGTGCCAGCAGTGGAAGCGGGTCCCGCGGTGAGACCCAGTACTTC.

The V gene is TRBV7-2, the J gene TRBJ2-7, with D uncertain. The V gene lost 1 base and the J gene lost 1 base, with 5 bases spanning the gap. The CDR3 consists of 13 residues. The germline gives CDR1 SGHTA, CDR2 FQGNSA. CDR3 loop: CASSLVRSYEQYF. The CDR3 DNA reads TGTGCCAGCAGCTTAGTGCGGTCCTACGAGCAGTACTTC.

CDR3 nucleotides: TGTGCCAGCAGTCAAAGCGGGAGATTCGAGCAGTACTTC. Translating gives CASSQSGRFEQYF. The chain uses TRBV27 and TRBJ2-7; 8 bases fit TRBD2. The CDR3 has 13 residues. V dropped 5 bases and J dropped 6; count of bases not matched to a gene: 6. Germline V lookup: CDR1 MNHEY, CDR2 SMNVEV (reference sequence).

The chain uses TRBV30 and TRBJ2-5; TRBD1 matches at 9 bases. Looked up from germline, CDR1 is GTSNPN and CDR2 is SVGIG (reference sequence). The CDR3 has 14 amino acids. V lost 1 base, J lost 9 bases, and 9 bases stayed unmatched. The CDR3 nucleotides are TGTGCCTGGAGTGGAGGGACAGGGACCTTGGCCCAGTACTTC. Translation: CAWSGGTGTLAQYF.

This chain uses TRBV9 with TRBJ2-1; 8 bases are shared with TRBD2. This CDR3 is 15 amino acids long. The germline V gene has CDR1 SGDLS and CDR2 YYNGEE. J gave up 0 bases and V 5 bases, and 4 bases lay outside the gene matches. DNA for the CDR3: TGTGCCAGCAGTTCCAGCGGGAGCTCCTACAATGAGCAGTTCTTC. It codes for CASSSSGSSYNEQFF.

This rearrangement joins TRBV18 to TRBJ2-7; 9 nucleotides line up with TRBD1. Germline lookup yields CDR1 KGHSH and CDR2 LQKENI. Trimming removed 3 bases from V and 1 base from J; junction bases left unmatched: 4. CDR3 size: 15 residues. This CDR3 is CASSPGTGLSYEQYF. DNA for the CDR3: TGTGCCAGCTCACCTGGGACAGGGCTATCCTACGAGCAGTACTTC.

This sequence joins TRBV4-1 and TRBJ1-3; 8 nucleotides line up with TRBD1. V lost 4 bases to trimming and J lost 0 bases; unmatched junction nucleotides: 2. Germline-derived CDR1 and CDR2 are MGHRA and YSYEKL. The CDR3 length is 15 residues. The CDR3 nucleotides are TGCGCCAGCAGCCGACAGGGGCTCTCTGGAAACACCATATATTTT. Its protein product is CASSRQGLSGNTIYF.

The genes are TRBV11-3 and TRBJ2-2; D gene ambiguous. Trimming left V 4 bases short and J 6 bases short, with 6 bases between. The CDR3 sequence is 12 residues long. CDR1 and CDR2 (germline): SGHNT, YENEEA. CDR3 in DNA: TGTGCCAGCAGCTCCCTTCCCGGGGAGCTGTTTTTT. Its translation: CASSSLPGELFF.

The genes are TRBV6-6 and TRBJ2-1; 7 bases map to TRBD1. In germline, CDR1 is MNHNY, CDR2 SVGAGI (reference sequence). Trimming cost V 5 bases and J 6 bases; bases outside gene matches: 10. The CDR3 contains 15 residues. The CDR3 DNA reads as TGTGCCAGCAGTGTGACGACAGGGCCGGCCAATGAGCAGTTCTTC. Encoded protein: CASSVTTGPANEQFF.

The DNA of the CDR3 is TGTGCCAGCAGCTCCGATCCGTGGGGGCCCACAGATACGCAGTATTTT. Protein: CASSSDPWGPTDTQYF. V is TRBV5-5 and J is TRBJ2-3; the D gene is possibly TRBD1 (6 bases). The CDR3 has 16 amino acids. Between the trimmed V and J ends, which lost 3 bases and 2 bases, there was a span of 16 bases. Germline CDR1 and CDR2: SGHKS and YYEKEE (reference sequence).

This chain links TRBV7-9 with TRBJ2-5, with D uncertain. Germline values: CDR1 SEHNR, CDR2 FQNEAQ (reference sequence). The CDR3 has 15 amino acids. V was clipped by 1 base and J by 2 bases, with 11 bases between them. The CDR3 region has the DNA TGTGCCAGCAGCTTAGTTTTCACAGCGCAAGAGACCCAGTACTTC. Its translation is CASSLVFTAQETQYF.

The V gene is TRBV29-1, the J gene TRBJ2-7, with D possibly TRBD1 on 6 matching bases. The CDR3 has 14 residues. Trimming left V 4 bases short and J 2 bases short, with 15 bases between. Per germline, CDR1 SQVTM and CDR2 ANQGSEA. The CDR3: CSVAQWTDPYEQYF. CDR3 coding DNA: TGCAGCGTTGCGCAGTGGACAGATCCCTACGAGCAGTACTTC.

The chain recombines TRBV30 with TRBJ2-3, with 8 bases aligning to TRBD1. V lost 1 base, J lost 2 bases, and 5 bases stayed unmatched. Germline assignment: CDR1 GTSNPN and CDR2 SVGIG (reference sequence). The CDR3 runs 15 residues. CDR3 nucleotide sequence: TGTGCCTGGAGTGAACAGGGGGTAATCACAGATACGCAGTATTTT. Amino acid sequence: CAWSEQGVITDTQYF.

This chain uses TRBV6-1 with TRBJ1-1, with D perhaps TRBD1 (5 bases). Looked up from germline, CDR1 is MNHNS and CDR2 is SASEGT. Trimming left V 5 bases short and J 7 bases short, with 14 bases between. This CDR3 contains 13 residues. In DNA, the CDR3 is TGTGCCAGCAGTTCCCAGTCCGACAGTGAAGCTTTCTTT. Translated, it gives CASSSQSDSEAFF.

This clone was counted a few times. The chain joins TRBV6-5 to TRBJ2-7; 9 nucleotides align to TRBD1. In germline, CDR1 is MNHEY, CDR2 SVGAGI. The junction had 5 bases not matched to a gene; V was cut back by 5 bases and J by 0 bases. The CDR3 has 15 residues. CDR3 in amino acids: CASSGQGRSSYEQYF. CDR3 bases: TGTGCCAGCAGTGGACAGGGGCGCAGCTCCTACGAGCAGTACTTC.

The chain couples TRBV4-2 to TRBJ2-3; D may match TRBD1 or TRBD2 (5 bases each). The germline V gene has CDR1 LGHNA and CDR2 YNFKEQ. V lost 1 base and J lost 0, with 17 bases in between. The CDR3 is made up of 18 amino acids. CDR3 sequence reads: CASSQGLSGRSSTDTQYF. The CDR3 DNA reads TGTGCCAGCAGCCAAGGGTTGTCGGGGCGGTCTAGCACAGATACGCAGTATTTT.

The V gene is TRBV9, the J gene TRBJ1-2; D remains unclear. The germline V gene encodes CDR1 SGDLS and CDR2 YYNGEE. The V end lost 0 bases, the J end lost 3 bases, and 6 bases lay between the germline ends. This CDR3 contains 13 residues. The CDR3 loop is CASSVEVDYGYTF. The CDR3 nucleotides are TGTGCCAGCAGCGTAGAAGTGGACTATGGCTACACCTTC.

CDR3 coding DNA: TGTGCCACCAGCGGCAGGGGCGTGCGAGAGACCCAGTACTTC. This sequence encodes CATSGRGVRETQYF. The chain combines TRBV15 with TRBJ2-5; D might be TRBD1 (6 bases). Looked up from germline, CDR1 is LNHNV and CDR2 is YYDKDF (reference sequence). The length of the CDR3 is 14 residues. The germline V and J ends were trimmed by 5 bases and 4 bases, with 14 bases remaining between them. Variable domain in full (rest from reference TRBV15 and TRBJ2-5): DAMVIQNPRYQVTQFGKPVTLSCSQTLNHNVMYWYQQKSSQAPKLLFHYYDKDFNNEADTPDNFQSRRPNTSFCFLDIRSPGLGDTAMYLCATSGRGVRETQYFGPGTRLLVL.

V and J are TRBV9 and TRBJ2-5; the D is unclear. Germline values: CDR1 SGDLS, CDR2 YYNGEE. V lost 7 bases and J lost 2, with 18 bases in between. This CDR3 has 15 amino acids. The CDR3 region has the DNA TGTGCCAGCGCGATTTCGGATGGTTTTCAAGAGACCCAGTACTTC. Translation: CASAISDGFQETQYF. Combining the CDR3 with reference TRBV9 and TRBJ2-5 gives the whole variable domain DSGVTQTPKHLITATGQRVTLRCSPRSGDLSVYWYQQSLDQGLQFLIQYYNGEERAKGNILERFSAQQFPDLHSELNLSSLELGDSALYFCASAISDGFQETQYFGPGTRLLVL.

This chain links TRBV7-9 with TRBJ2-7; weak D call: TRBD2 (5 bases). The V gene's germline CDR1 is SEHNR and CDR2 FQNEAQ (reference sequence). The CDR3 sequence is 15 residues long. Trimming removed 5 bases from V and 13 bases from J, with 27 bases in between. CDR3 bases: TGTGCCAGCAGCGATCCACCCGACTATCGCCCTTCGCTTTACTTC. Residues: CASSDPPDYRPSLYF.

This chain joins TRBV6-1 and TRBJ1-1; 9 positions match TRBD1. The CDR3 loop spans 15 amino acids. V lost 7 bases and J lost 4; bases outside the gene matches: 10. The germline V gene has CDR1 MNHNS and CDR2 SASEGT. The CDR3 loop is CASIDTGGSTTEAFF. CDR3 nucleotide sequence: TGTGCCAGCATTGATACAGGGGGCTCGACCACTGAAGCTTTCTTT.

The J gene is TRBJ1-6, the V gene TRBV6-5; no clear D. Per germline, CDR1 MNHEY and CDR2 SVGAGI. Trimming shortened V by 0 bases and J by 13 bases, and 13 bases separated the two germline ends. The CDR3 is made up of 14 amino acids. The CDR3 DNA reads TGTGCCAGCAGTTACTCGATTACGGGATCCCCCCTCCACTTT. Amino acid sequence: CASSYSITGSPLHF.

The gene calls are TRBV6-5 and TRBJ1-1; D is ambiguous. Trimming cost V 3 bases and J 6 bases, with 11 bases left between them. This CDR3 has 13 residues. The germline gives CDR1 MNHEY, CDR2 SVGAGI. The CDR3 DNA sequence: TGTGCCAGCAGTTATTTGGAATCTTCTGAAGCTTTCTTT. This translates into CASSYLESSEAFF.

This chain uses TRBV21-1 with TRBJ2-1; TRBD1, the D gene given by the table, was not confirmed from the DNA. TRBV21-1 has pseudogene status. The CDR3 contains 20 residues. The CDR3: CASSGGGRDRRLRSYNEQFF. CDR3 nucleotide sequence: TGTGCCAGCAGCGGAGGCGGCCGGGACAGGCGCCTTCGCTCCTACAATGAGCAGTTCTTC.

The chain employs TRBV29-1 and TRBJ2-5; 13 bases agree with TRBD2. CDR3 length: 15 residues. Germline assignment: CDR1 SQVTM and CDR2 ANQGSEA. V shed 6 bases and J 5 bases; nucleotides not matched to a gene: 9. The CDR3 spells CSVGLAGAAVETQYF. The CDR3, as DNA: TGCAGCGTAGGACTAGCGGGAGCTGCTGTGGAGACCCAGTACTTC.

This chain connects TRBV6-6 to TRBJ2-2; 10 bases line up with TRBD2. CDR1 is MNHNY and CDR2 is SVGAGI in the germline V gene (reference sequence). This CDR3 has 16 amino acids. V dropped 5 bases and J dropped 4; count of bases not matched to a gene: 7. CDR3 protein: CASSPRQRGGTGELFF. The CDR3 bases are TGTGCCAGCAGTCCCCGGCAGCGGGGGGGCACCGGGGAGCTGTTTTTT.

This chain links TRBV7-9 with TRBJ2-1; 12 bases match TRBD2. The length of the CDR3 is 15 residues. Germline V lookup: CDR1 SEHNR, CDR2 FQNEAQ (reference sequence). Trimming removed 7 bases from V and 3 bases from J; junction bases left unmatched: 4. DNA of the CDR3: TGTGCCAGCAAGACTAGCGGGGGACTCTACAATGAGCAGTTCTTC. This encodes CASKTSGGLYNEQFF.

This clone has just one count. This chain joins TRBV30 and TRBJ1-4, with D perhaps matching TRBD1 (6 bases). V dropped 3 bases and J dropped 13 bases, with 24 bases sitting between them. Germline CDR1 and CDR2: GTSNPN and SVGIG (reference sequence). The CDR3 contains 15 residues. The CDR3 DNA is TGTGCCTGGAGGGCTTCAGGGGCCCGTTTAATCGGACTGTTTTTT. It specifies CAWRASGARLIGLFF.

The V call is TRBV28, the J call TRBJ1-3, with a possible D match to TRBD1 (5 bases). CDR1 is MDHEN, CDR2 SYDVKM, per germline. The CDR3 is made up of 17 amino acids. V lost 2 bases to trimming and J lost 0 bases, with 14 bases between them. DNA for the CDR3: TGTGCCAGCAGTTTAAGTTGGGGCCGGGGCTCTGGAAACACCATATATTTT. Translated: CASSLSWGRGSGNTIYF.

This chain joins TRBV7-9 and TRBJ2-4; D not resolved. V gave up 1 base and J gave up 0 bases, with 10 bases separating them. Germline V lookup: CDR1 SEHNR, CDR2 FQNEAQ (reference sequence). This CDR3 comprises 16 residues. The CDR3 loop is CASSLELDEAKNIQYF. In DNA form, the CDR3 reads TGTGCCAGCAGCTTAGAGCTAGATGAAGCCAAAAACATTCAGTACTTC.